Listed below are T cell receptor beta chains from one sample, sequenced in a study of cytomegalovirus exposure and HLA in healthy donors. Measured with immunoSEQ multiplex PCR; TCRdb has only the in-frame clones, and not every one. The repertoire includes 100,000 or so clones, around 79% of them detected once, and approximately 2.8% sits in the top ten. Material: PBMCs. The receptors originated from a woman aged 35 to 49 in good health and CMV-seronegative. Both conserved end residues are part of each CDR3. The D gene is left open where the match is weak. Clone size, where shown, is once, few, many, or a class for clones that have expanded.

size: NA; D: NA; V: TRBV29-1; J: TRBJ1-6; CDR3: CSVGERSPLHF; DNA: TGCAGCGTTGGGGAGCGTTCACCCCTCCACTTT
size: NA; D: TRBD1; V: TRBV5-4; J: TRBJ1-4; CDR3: CASSLATGPNEKLFF; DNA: TGTGCCAGCAGCTTGGCGACAGGGCCTAATGAAAAACTGTTTTTT
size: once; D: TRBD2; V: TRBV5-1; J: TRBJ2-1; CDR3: CASSLRSSGIDEQFF; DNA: TGCGCCAGCAGCTTGAGGTCTAGCGGGATAGATGAGCAGTTCTTC
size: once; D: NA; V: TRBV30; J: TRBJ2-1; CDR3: CAWRDFNEQFF; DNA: TGTGCCTGGAGGGACTTCAATGAGCAGTTCTTC
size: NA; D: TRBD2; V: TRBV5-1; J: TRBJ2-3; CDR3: CASSGGGIDTQYF; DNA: TGCGCCAGCAGCGGCGGGGGAATAGATACGCAGTATTTT
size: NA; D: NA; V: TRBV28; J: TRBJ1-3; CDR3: CASRSSGNTIYF; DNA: TGTGCCAGCAGATCGTCCGGAAACACCATATATTTT
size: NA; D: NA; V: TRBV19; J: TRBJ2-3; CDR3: CASSIPGGFTDTQYF; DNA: TGTGCCAGTAGTATCCCCGGGGGTTTCACAGATACGCAGTATTTT
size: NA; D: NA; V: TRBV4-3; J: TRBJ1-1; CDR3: CASSQEISRALPSEAFF; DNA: TGCGCCAGCAGCCAAGAAATTTCCAGGGCCTTACCGTCTGAAGCTTTCTTT
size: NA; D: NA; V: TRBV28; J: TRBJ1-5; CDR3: CASTYLTGSNQPQHF; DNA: TGTGCCAGCACCTATTTAACAGGATCCAATCAGCCCCAGCATTTT
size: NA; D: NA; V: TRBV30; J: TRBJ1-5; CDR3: CAWSLGGGNQPQHF; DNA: TGTGCCTGGAGTCTAGGGGGGGGCAATCAGCCCCAGCATTTT
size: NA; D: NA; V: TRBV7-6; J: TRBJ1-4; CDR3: CASSPSFGGANEKLFF; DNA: TGTGCCAGCAGCCCAAGCTTCGGGGGGGCCAATGAAAAACTGTTTTTT
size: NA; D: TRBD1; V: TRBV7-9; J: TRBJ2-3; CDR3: CASSFDRGLDTQYF; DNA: TGTGCCAGCAGCTTTGACAGGGGGCTAGATACGCAGTATTTT
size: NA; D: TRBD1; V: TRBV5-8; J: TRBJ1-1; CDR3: CASSHRDSEVKTEAFF; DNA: TGTGCCAGCAGCCACCGGGACAGTGAGGTCAAGACTGAAGCTTTCTTT
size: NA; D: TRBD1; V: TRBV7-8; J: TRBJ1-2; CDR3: CASSLGRDRVNYGYTF; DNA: TGTGCCAGCAGCTTAGGCCGGGACAGGGTTAACTATGGCTACACCTTC
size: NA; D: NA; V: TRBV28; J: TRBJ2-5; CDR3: CASSPPALEETQYF; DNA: TGTGCCAGCAGTCCCCCGGCCCTAGAAGAGACCCAGTACTTC
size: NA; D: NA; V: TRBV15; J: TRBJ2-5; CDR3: CATSDGGKTQYF; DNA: TGTGCCACCAGCGACGGAGGAAAGACCCAGTACTTC
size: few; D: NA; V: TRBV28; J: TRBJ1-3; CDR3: CASTSAQRGFGNTIYF; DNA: TGTGCCAGCACCTCCGCACAAAGGGGTTTCGGAAACACCATATATTTT
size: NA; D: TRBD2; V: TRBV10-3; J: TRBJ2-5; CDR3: CAISESAGEQYF; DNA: TGTGCCATCAGTGAATCAGCGGGGGAGCAGTACTTC
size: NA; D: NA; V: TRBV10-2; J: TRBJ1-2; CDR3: CASSESGVGYTF; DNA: TGCGCCAGCAGTGAGTCAGGAGTTGGCTACACCTTC
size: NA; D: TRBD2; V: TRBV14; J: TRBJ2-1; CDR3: CASSFASGAYNEQFF; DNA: TGTGCCAGCAGCTTCGCTAGCGGGGCATACAATGAGCAGTTCTTC
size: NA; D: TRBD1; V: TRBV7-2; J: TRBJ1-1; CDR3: CASSLDPGGYAEAFF; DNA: TGTGCCAGCAGCTTAGACCCAGGGGGATACGCTGAAGCTTTCTTT
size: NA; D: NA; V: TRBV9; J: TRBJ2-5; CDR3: CASSVNSLQETQYF; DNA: TGTGCCAGCAGCGTAAACAGCCTCCAAGAGACCCAGTACTTC
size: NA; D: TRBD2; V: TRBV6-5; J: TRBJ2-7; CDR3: CASSYSNGEGEQYF; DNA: TGTGCCAGCAGTTACTCGAATGGGGAGGGGGAGCAGTACTTC
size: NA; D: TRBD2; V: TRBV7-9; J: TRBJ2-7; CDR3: CASSSTGGREQYF; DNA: TGTGCCAGCAGTTCCACGGGAGGGCGGGAGCAGTACTTC
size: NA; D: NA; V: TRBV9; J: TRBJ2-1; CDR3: CASSSGVSYNEQFF; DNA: TGTGCCAGCTCGTCAGGGGTGAGCTACAATGAGCAGTTCTTC
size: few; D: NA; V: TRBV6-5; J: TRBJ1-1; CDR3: CASNRRGRLNTEAFF; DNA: TGTGCCAGCAATCGCAGGGGTAGGTTAAACACTGAAGCTTTCTTT
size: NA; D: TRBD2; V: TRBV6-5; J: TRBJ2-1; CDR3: CASSYSGGGYNEQFF; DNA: TGTGCCAGCAGTTACTCTGGCGGGGGCTACAATGAGCAGTTCTTC
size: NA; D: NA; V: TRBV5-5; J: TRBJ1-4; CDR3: CASSLLGGVSEKLFF; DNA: TGTGCCAGCAGCCTCCTCGGCGGGGTGTCGGAAAAACTGTTTTTT
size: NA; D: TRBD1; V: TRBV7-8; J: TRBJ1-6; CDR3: CASSSRGQNSPLHF; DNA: TGTGCCAGCAGCAGCAGGGGGCAAAATTCACCCCTCCACTTT
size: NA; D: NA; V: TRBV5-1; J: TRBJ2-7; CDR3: CASSLDGPGEQYF; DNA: TGCGCCAGCAGCCTGGACGGCCCGGGCGAGCAGTACTTC
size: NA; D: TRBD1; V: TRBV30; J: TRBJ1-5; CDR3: CAWSYGRGNQPQHF; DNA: TGTGCCTGGAGTTACGGCAGGGGGAATCAGCCCCAGCATTTT
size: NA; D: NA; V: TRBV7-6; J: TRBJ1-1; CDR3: CASSLPSGSTEAFF; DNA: TGTGCCAGCAGCCTACCGTCGGGGAGCACTGAAGCTTTCTTT
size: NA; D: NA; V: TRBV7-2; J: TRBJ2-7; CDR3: CASSLLRAAYEQYF; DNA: TGTGCCAGCAGCTTACTCAGGGCAGCCTACGAGCAGTACTTC
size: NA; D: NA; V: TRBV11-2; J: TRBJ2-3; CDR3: CASSFGSQKVGGTQYF; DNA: TGTGCCAGCAGCTTTGGGTCCCAAAAAGTGGGGGGAACGCAGTATTTT
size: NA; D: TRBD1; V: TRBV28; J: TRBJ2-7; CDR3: CASSPGTGGRYEQYF; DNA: TGTGCCAGCAGTCCCGGGACAGGGGGCCGGTACGAGCAGTACTTC
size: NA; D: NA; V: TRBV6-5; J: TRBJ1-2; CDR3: CASREGRGYTF; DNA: TGTGCCAGCAGAGAGGGTCGAGGCTACACCTTC
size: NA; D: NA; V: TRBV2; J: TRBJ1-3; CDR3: CASLASGNTIYF; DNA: TGTGCCAGCCTAGCCTCTGGAAACACCATATATTTT
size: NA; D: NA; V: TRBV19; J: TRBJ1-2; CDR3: CASSIGRVVYGYTF; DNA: TGTGCCAGTAGTATTGGCAGGGTGGTCTATGGCTACACCTTC
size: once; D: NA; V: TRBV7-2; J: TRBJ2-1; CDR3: CASSLTRGGVREQFF; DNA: TGTGCCAGCAGCCTTACTCGGGGCGGGGTCAGAGAGCAGTTCTTC
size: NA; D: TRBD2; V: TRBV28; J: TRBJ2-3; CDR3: CASSPGLAGPTDTQYF; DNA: TGTGCCAGCAGCCCAGGACTAGCGGGCCCCACAGATACGCAGTATTTT
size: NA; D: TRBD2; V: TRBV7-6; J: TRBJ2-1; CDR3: CASRGTSGGAVEQFF; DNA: TGTGCCAGCAGGGGGACTAGCGGGGGGGCCGTTGAGCAGTTCTTC
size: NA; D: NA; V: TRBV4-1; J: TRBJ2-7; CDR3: CASSQVGGASYEQYF; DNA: TGCGCCAGCAGCCAAGTGGGGGGGGCTTCCTACGAGCAGTACTTC
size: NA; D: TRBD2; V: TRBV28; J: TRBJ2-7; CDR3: CASSSGGSGEQYF; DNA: TGTGCCAGCAGTTCGGGGGGGTCGGGCGAGCAGTACTTC
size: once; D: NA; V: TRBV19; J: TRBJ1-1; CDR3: CASSKQATEAFF; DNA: TGTGCCAGTAGTAAGCAGGCCACTGAAGCTTTCTTT
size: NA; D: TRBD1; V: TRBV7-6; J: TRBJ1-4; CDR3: CASSFNRGLNEKLFF; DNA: TGTGCCAGCAGCTTCAACAGGGGCCTTAATGAAAAACTGTTTTTT
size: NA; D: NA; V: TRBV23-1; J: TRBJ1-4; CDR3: CASSPATNEKLFF; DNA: TGCGCCAGCAGTCCCGCAACTAATGAAAAACTGTTTTTT
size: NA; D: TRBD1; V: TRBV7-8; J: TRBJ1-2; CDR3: CASSLRAIGQEPNYGYTF; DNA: TGTGCCAGCAGCTTACGCGCTATTGGACAGGAACCTAACTATGGCTACACCTTC
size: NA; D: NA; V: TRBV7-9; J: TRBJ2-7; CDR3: CASSSGPSSYEQYF; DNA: TGTGCCAGCTCAAGCGGTCCAAGCTCCTACGAGCAGTACTTC
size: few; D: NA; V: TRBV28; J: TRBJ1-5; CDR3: CASSLGGVGQPQHF; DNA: TGTGCCAGCAGTTTAGGAGGGGTGGGTCAGCCCCAGCATTTT
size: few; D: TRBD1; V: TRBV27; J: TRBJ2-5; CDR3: CASRKDRGQETQYF; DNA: TGTGCCAGCAGGAAGGACAGGGGGCAAGAGACCCAGTACTTC
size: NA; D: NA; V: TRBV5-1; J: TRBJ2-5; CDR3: CASSPFGETQYF; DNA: TGCGCCAGCAGCCCCTTCGGAGAGACCCAGTACTTC
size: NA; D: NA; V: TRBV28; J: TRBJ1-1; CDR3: CASSFPGRGTEAFF; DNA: TGTGCCAGCAGTTTTCCAGGGAGGGGCACTGAAGCTTTCTTT
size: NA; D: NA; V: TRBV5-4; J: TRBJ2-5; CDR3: CASSLGRAREQYF; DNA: TGTGCCAGCAGCTTGGGCAGGGCTCGTGAGCAGTACTTC
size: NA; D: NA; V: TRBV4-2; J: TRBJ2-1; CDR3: CASRVSREGEQFF; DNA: TGTGCCAGCCGCGTGTCGCGGGAAGGTGAGCAGTTCTTC
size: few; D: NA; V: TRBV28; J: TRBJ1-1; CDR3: CASSYRKGDTEAFF; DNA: TGTGCCAGCAGTTACAGGAAGGGGGACACTGAAGCTTTCTTT
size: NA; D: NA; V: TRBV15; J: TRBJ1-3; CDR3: CATSTGVGTGGNTIYF; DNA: TGTGCCACCAGCACCGGCGTCGGCACGGGAGGAAACACCATATATTTT
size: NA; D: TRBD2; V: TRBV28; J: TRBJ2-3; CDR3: CASRRRAGGDTQYF; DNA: TGTGCCAGTCGCCGGCGTGCGGGAGGGGATACGCAGTATTTT
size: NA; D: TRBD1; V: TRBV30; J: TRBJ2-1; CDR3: CAWSLGTGRYNEQFF; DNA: TGTGCCTGGAGCCTCGGGACAGGGCGGTACAATGAGCAGTTCTTC
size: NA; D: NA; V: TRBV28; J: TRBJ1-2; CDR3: CASYTGYGYTF; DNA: TGTGCCAGCTACACAGGCTATGGCTACACCTTC
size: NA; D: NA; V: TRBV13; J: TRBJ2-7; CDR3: CASSLLYEQYF; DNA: TGTGCCAGCAGCCTCCTCTACGAGCAGTACTTC